The clone carrying this T cell receptor beta chain was counted between two and nine times. The antigen is undetermined. The data stem from a study of T cell repertoires in cytomegalovirus infection. V lost 3 bases and J 1 base, leaving 9 bases between the germline ends. Germline V gene lookup returns CDR1 ENHRY and CDR2 SYGVKD. The CDR3 has 14 amino acids. TCRdb used MiXCR to reprocess the reads, holding one entry per CDR3 protein. The sample has fewer than 200,000 distinct CDR3 sequences, about a fifth seen once. The chain couples TRBV10-3 to TRBJ1-1; D gene ambiguous. Specimen: CD8+ T cells from cultured PBMCs, collected from culture after CMV antigen stimulation. The sequence was collected from a human donor in good health (CMV status not recorded). Some clones in this sample may be carry-over from other donors' samples. The CDR3: CAISDVGRNTEAFF. The CDR3 DNA reads as TGTGCCATCAGTGATGTAGGGAGGAACACTGAAGCTTTCTTT.